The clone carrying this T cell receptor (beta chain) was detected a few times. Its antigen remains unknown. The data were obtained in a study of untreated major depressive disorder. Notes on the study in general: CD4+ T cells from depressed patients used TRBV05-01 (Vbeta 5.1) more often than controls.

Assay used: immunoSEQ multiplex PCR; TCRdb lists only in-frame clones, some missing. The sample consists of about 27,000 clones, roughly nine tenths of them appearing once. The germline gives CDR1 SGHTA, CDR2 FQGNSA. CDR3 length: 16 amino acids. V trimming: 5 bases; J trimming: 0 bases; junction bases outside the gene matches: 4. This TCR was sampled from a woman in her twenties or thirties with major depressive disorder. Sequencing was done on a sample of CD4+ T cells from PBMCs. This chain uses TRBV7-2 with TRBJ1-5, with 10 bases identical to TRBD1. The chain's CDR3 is CASSVTGGFSNQPQHF. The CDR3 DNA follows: TGTGCCAGCAGCGTGACAGGGGGCTTTAGCAATCAGCCCCAGCATTTT.